The 30 T cell receptor beta chains below were found in one sample sequenced in a study of shared clonotypes between healthy human individuals (dated by TCRdb to 2018 to 2020). Library prep was done by the immunoSEQ multiplex PCR assay. The table was pulled from immuneACCESS by TCRdb, which kept in-frame rearrangements only. Such tables lose some clones; where checked, under half of the loss comes from unresolved V genes, and the rest has no known cause. In all, the sample holds 2 million to 2.5 million clones, and 85% to 95% of those were seen once. 0.35% to 0.45% of the sample is in the top ten clones. Sequenced input: naive CD4+ T cells from PBMCs. The cell subset or site label here, explained by the study, means: CD45RA+ positively selected. The receptors shown here come from a man aged 18 to 30 in good health. Some clones in this sample may be carry-over from other donors' samples.

The chain joins TRBV5-1 to TRBJ2-2; D might be TRBD2 (6 bases). The CDR3 is made up of 15 amino acids. V was trimmed by 2 bases and J by 5 bases, leaving 13 bases between them. Germline V gives CDR1 SGHRS, CDR2 YFSETQ. The CDR3 DNA is TGCGCCAGCAGCTTTTCGGGACTTACTACCGGGGAGCTGTTTTTT. This translates into CASSFSGLTTGELFF.

This rearrangement joins TRBV4-2 to TRBJ2-7, with 9 bases that match TRBD1. Germline assignment: CDR1 LGHNA and CDR2 YNFKEQ. V dropped 1 base and J dropped 2; count of bases not matched to a gene: 9. This CDR3 region has 17 residues. CDR3 in amino acids: CASSQVAGTGITYEQYF. CDR3 coding DNA: TGTGCCAGCAGCCAAGTAGCCGGGACAGGGATTACCTACGAGCAGTACTTC.

This chain joins TRBV9 and TRBJ2-2; D remains unclear. Germline V gene sequence: CDR1 SGDLS, CDR2 YYNGEE. V dropped 0 bases and J dropped 4 bases, with 7 bases sitting between them. The length of the CDR3 is 14 residues. CDR3 sequence (DNA): TGTGCCAGCAGCGTAGATCAAGGCACCGGGGAGCTGTTTTTT. This sequence encodes CASSVDQGTGELFF. The full variable domain, with the rest looked up from reference TRBV9 and TRBJ2-2, is DSGVTQTPKHLITATGQRVTLRCSPRSGDLSVYWYQQSLDQGLQFLIQYYNGEERAKGNILERFSAQQFPDLHSELNLSSLELGDSALYFCASSVDQGTGELFFGEGSRLTVL.

The CDR3 here is CASSPYPGRGSSYEQYF. In nucleotides, the CDR3 is TGTGCCAGCAGTCCATACCCCGGACGGGGAAGCTCCTACGAGCAGTACTTC. This chain links TRBV27 with TRBJ2-7; perhaps TRBD2 as D (5 bases). Germline assignment: CDR1 MNHEY and CDR2 SMNVEV (reference sequence). The germline V and J ends were trimmed by 5 bases and 0 bases, with 20 bases remaining between them. CDR3 length: 17 residues.

The genes are TRBV29-1 and TRBJ2-5; D may correspond to TRBD1 or TRBD2 (6 bases each). The CDR3 runs to 14 residues. The V end lost 4 bases, the J end lost 4 bases, and 16 bases lay between the germline ends. Germline CDR1 reads SQVTM; CDR2 reads ANQGSEA. The DNA of the CDR3 is TGCAGCGTTGGGTGGGGGGCGCCCGGAGAGACCCAGTACTTC. It yields the protein CSVGWGAPGETQYF.

The rearrangement uses TRBV19 and TRBJ2-1; perhaps TRBD2 as D (6 bases). Trimming removed 3 bases at V and 9 bases at J, with 18 bases between. CDR3 length: 15 residues. Germline CDR1 LNHDA, CDR2 SQIVND (reference sequence). Written as DNA, the CDR3 is TGTGCCAGTAGTATGCATAGCGCACTCGGGAGTGAGCAGTTCTTC. As protein: CASSMHSALGSEQFF.

The V and J genes are TRBV9 and TRBJ2-2, with 9 bases identical to TRBD2. Germline loops: CDR1 SGDLS, CDR2 YYNGEE. The CDR3 totals 17 residues. V dropped 4 bases and J dropped 0; count of bases not matched to a gene: 7. CDR3 DNA: TGTGCCAGCAGCCCACATAGACTAGCGGCGAACACCGGGGAGCTGTTTTTT. Encoded protein: CASSPHRLAANTGELFF.

The chain is built from TRBV4-3 and TRBJ1-2; no definite D call. Germline lookup yields CDR1 LGHNA and CDR2 YSLEER. Deletions cut 4 bases from V and 8 bases from J, with 23 bases between. The CDR3 has 16 residues. The CDR3 sequence is CASSPTTYRDPAGYTF. The CDR3 coding sequence is TGCGCCAGCAGCCCCACAACGTACCGGGATCCGGCGGGCTACACCTTC.

This rearrangement joins TRBV29-1 to TRBJ1-1, with TRBD1 identical over 8 bases. Looked up from germline, CDR1 is SQVTM and CDR2 is ANQGSEA. This CDR3 is 14 amino acids long. The V gene end was trimmed by 4 bases and the J gene end by 3 bases; junction bases not matched to a gene: 7. The CDR3 bases are TGCAGCGTTGTTCGAGACAGGGGTTACACTGAAGCTTTCTTT. Translating it yields CSVVRDRGYTEAFF.

This clone has more than one count but fewer than ten. The chain links TRBV5-1 to TRBJ1-1, with unresolved D. From germline, CDR1 is SGHRS and CDR2 YFSETQ. The CDR3 extends over 13 amino acids. V was clipped by 0 bases and J by 5 bases, with 8 bases between them. The CDR3 sequence: CASSLGSLTEAFF. CDR3 in DNA: TGCGCCAGCAGCTTGGGCAGTTTGACTGAAGCTTTCTTT. The full variable domain, completed using reference TRBV5-1 and TRBJ1-1, is KAGVTQTPRYLIKTRGQQVTLSCSPISGHRSVSWYQQTPGQGLQFLFEYFSETQRNKGNFPGRFSGRQFSNSRSEMNVSTLELGDSALYLCASSLGSLTEAFFGQGTRLTVV.

J is TRBJ2-1 and V is TRBV6-5, with TRBD2 identical over 10 bases. This CDR3 contains 14 residues. J lost 4 bases, V lost 5 bases, and 2 bases had no gene match. The germline V gene has CDR1 MNHEY and CDR2 SVGAGI. In DNA, the CDR3 is TGTGCCAGCAGTATAGCGGGAGGATACAATGAGCAGTTCTTC. Amino acids: CASSIAGGYNEQFF.

This rearrangement joins TRBV19 to TRBJ1-3; D unresolved. The V and J ends lost 5 bases and 0 bases respectively, with 11 bases between them. The length of the CDR3 is 15 residues. Germline CDR1 is LNHDA and CDR2 is SQIVND (reference sequence). The CDR3 DNA follows: TGTGCCAGTAGTGGACGGCGGAGCTCTGGAAACACCATATATTTT. Translation: CASSGRRSSGNTIYF.

With regard to this clone: The same CDR3 also results from other DNA sequences found in this sample. The gene calls are TRBV6-6 and TRBJ2-7; 7 bases align to TRBD1. CDR3 length: 14 amino acids. V lost 5 bases and J lost 4; bases outside the gene matches: 8. Germline-derived CDR1 and CDR2 are MNHNY and SVGAGI (reference sequence). The CDR3 DNA follows: TGTGCCAGCAGTAACCGGGACAGATCATACGAGCAGTACTTC. This translates into CASSNRDRSYEQYF.

The rearrangement uses TRBV7-8 and TRBJ1-1; 7 bases are shared with TRBD1. Per germline, CDR1 SGHVS and CDR2 FQNEAQ. The CDR3 is 15 residues long. J lost 4 bases, V lost 1 base, and 6 bases had no gene match. The CDR3 is CASSLEGQGGTEAFF. The CDR3 DNA reads as TGTGCCAGCAGCTTAGAGGGGCAGGGGGGCACTGAAGCTTTCTTT. The entire variable domain, with the rest obtained from reference TRBV7-8 and TRBJ1-1, is as follows: GAGVSQSPRYKVAKRGQDVALRCDPISGHVSLFWYQQALGQGPEFLTYFQNEAQLDKSGLPSDRFFAERPEGSVSTLKIQRTQQEDSAVYLCASSLEGQGGTEAFFGQGTRLTVV.

The rearrangement uses TRBV9 and TRBJ2-7; TRBD1 aligns across 8 bases. The CDR3 totals 15 residues. After removal of 2 bases from V and 6 bases from J, the junction contained 10 bases not matched to a gene. Per germline, CDR1 SGDLS and CDR2 YYNGEE. DNA for the CDR3: TGTGCCAGCAGCGTTGGCAGGGGGCAGCGGGCCGAGCAGTACTTC. Protein sequence: CASSVGRGQRAEQYF.

This clone has a single count. The CDR3 loop is CASSAGSVQYF. CDR3 nucleotides: TGTGCCAGCAGTGCAGGTTCGGTGCAGTACTTC. This chain connects TRBV6-4 to TRBJ2-7; D is uncertain. The CDR3 contains 11 residues. With 4 bases removed from V and 9 bases from J, the gap between germline ends came to 10 bases. Germline V gene lookup returns CDR1 MRHNA and CDR2 SNTAGT.

V is TRBV6-1 and J is TRBJ2-7; D call uncertain. The CDR3 is 13 residues long. V shed 6 bases and J shed 2 bases, with 11 bases lying between them. Per the germline V gene, CDR1 is MNHNS and CDR2 is SASEGT. In nucleotides, the CDR3 is TGTGCCAGCAGGGGTTGGCAGGCCTACGAGCAGTACTTC. It specifies CASRGWQAYEQYF.

This clone was detected only once. The chain combines TRBV6-5 with TRBJ2-7; 8 bases map to TRBD2. The CDR3 runs to 14 residues. Germline V gives CDR1 MNHEY, CDR2 SVGAGI. J gave up 2 bases and V 8 bases, and 8 bases lay outside the gene matches. The CDR3 coding sequence is TGTGCCAGCGCTACTAGCGGAGGAACCTACGAGCAGTACTTC. Its translation is CASATSGGTYEQYF.

In nucleotides, the CDR3 is TGTGCCAGCAGTACCGGGGCAGCTAATGAAAAACTGTTTTTT. Translated, it gives CASSTGAANEKLFF. The chain uses TRBV25-1 and TRBJ1-4; tentative D call: TRBD1 (5 bases). This CDR3 spans 14 amino acids. In germline, CDR1 is MGHDK, CDR2 SYGVNS. V lost 5 bases and J 3 bases, leaving 10 bases between the germline ends.

This clone is a singleton in its sample. The chain links TRBV6-6 to TRBJ2-7, with 10 bases lining up with TRBD2. The CDR3 is made up of 15 amino acids. Trimming took 5 bases from V and 0 from J; bases not matched to a gene: 4. Per germline, CDR1 MNHNY and CDR2 SVGAGI (reference sequence). CDR3 loop: CASSQGLAPSYEQYF. CDR3 coding DNA: TGTGCCAGCAGTCAGGGACTAGCGCCCTCCTACGAGCAGTACTTC.

The rearrangement uses TRBV4-1 and TRBJ2-7, with 9 bases matching TRBD2. The CDR3 contains 15 residues. Per germline, CDR1 MGHRA and CDR2 YSYEKL. V lost 3 bases, J lost 1 base, and 4 bases stayed unmatched. CDR3 coding DNA: TGCGCCAGCAGCCAGGGGACTAGCCTGTCCTACGAGCAGTACTTC. Translation: CASSQGTSLSYEQYF.

The V gene is TRBV19, the J gene TRBJ2-7; D might be TRBD1 or TRBD2, each matching 5 bases. Trimming left V 10 bases short and J 2 bases short, with 18 bases between. From germline, CDR1 is LNHDA and CDR2 SQIVND (reference sequence). The CDR3 totals 14 residues. CDR3 protein: CATGRDLRAYEQYF. Here the CDR3 DNA reads TGTGCCACGGGCCGGGACCTAAGGGCCTACGAGCAGTACTTC.

The V and J genes are TRBV5-4 and TRBJ2-3, with TRBD1 matching 9 bases. CDR3 size: 16 residues. Germline loops: CDR1 SGHNT, CDR2 YYREEE (reference sequence). With 4 bases clipped from V and 1 base from J, the junction kept 7 bases outside the gene matches. CDR3 nucleotide sequence: TGTGCCAGCAGCGGACCGGGACAGGGAGGCACAGATACGCAGTATTTT. It codes for CASSGPGQGGTDTQYF.

The genes are TRBV18 and TRBJ1-5, with 10 positions matching TRBD1. CDR3 length: 19 amino acids. The germline CDR1 and CDR2 sequences are KGHSH and LQKENI. J lost 4 bases, V lost 3 bases, and 15 bases had no gene match. The CDR3 bases are TGTGCCAGCTCACCGCCCACCGGGACAGGGGAGTCTTGGAATCAGCCCCAGCATTTT. Translated: CASSPPTGTGESWNQPQHF. The full variable domain, with the rest looked up from reference TRBV18 and TRBJ1-5, is NAGVMQNPRHLVRRRGQEARLRCSPMKGHSHVYWYRQLPEEGLKFMVYLQKENIIDESGMPKERFSAEFPKEGPSILRIQQVVRGDSAAYFCASSPPTGTGESWNQPQHFGDGTRLSIL.

The chain couples TRBV6-1 to TRBJ1-1, with a tentative D call TRBD1 (5 bases). Trimming took 8 bases from V and 4 from J, leaving 17 bases between them. This CDR3 is 14 amino acids long. Germline-derived CDR1 and CDR2 are MNHNS and SASEGT. The CDR3 loop is CASLQGPWGTEAFF. The CDR3 nucleotides are TGTGCCAGCTTGCAGGGCCCGTGGGGCACTGAAGCTTTCTTT.

This rearrangement joins TRBV10-3 to TRBJ1-2; D call uncertain. The germline CDR1 and CDR2 sequences are ENHRY and SYGVKD. This CDR3 is 13 amino acids long. The V end was cut by 3 bases, the J end by 3 bases, with 8 bases between. The chain's CDR3 is CAISETDDYGYTF. CDR3 sequence (DNA): TGTGCCATCAGTGAAACTGACGACTATGGCTACACCTTC.

The J gene is TRBJ1-5, the V gene TRBV15; 8 nucleotides agree with TRBD1. This CDR3 is 16 amino acids long. V shed 1 base, J shed 0 bases, and the junction held 2 bases outside the gene matches. Germline V lookup: CDR1 LNHNV, CDR2 YYDKDF (reference sequence). The CDR3 DNA sequence: TGTGCCACCAGCAGAGGGACAGGGTATAGCAATCAGCCCCAGCATTTT. This gives the protein CATSRGTGYSNQPQHF. Supplemented by reference TRBV15 and TRBJ1-5, the full variable domain reads DAMVIQNPRYQVTQFGKPVTLSCSQTLNHNVMYWYQQKSSQAPKLLFHYYDKDFNNEADTPDNFQSRRPNTSFCFLDIRSPGLGDTAMYLCATSRGTGYSNQPQHFGDGTRLSIL.

The CDR3 protein is CASSLEARRGTEAFF. CDR3 DNA sequence: TGTGCCAGCAGCTTGGAGGCCAGAAGGGGCACTGAAGCTTTCTTT. The rearrangement joins TRBV5-4 to TRBJ1-1; D might be TRBD1 (5 bases). With 0 bases removed from V and 4 bases from J, the gap between germline ends came to 13 bases. This CDR3 contains 15 residues. Germline CDR1 is SGHNT and CDR2 is YYREEE (reference sequence).

The chain is built from TRBV6-5 and TRBJ1-3, with D possibly matching TRBD1 (5 bases). The CDR3 spans 15 residues. Germline V gene lookup returns CDR1 MNHEY and CDR2 SVGAGI. Trimming pared 5 bases from V and 0 bases from J, leaving 11 bases between. Here the CDR3 reads CASSPDSFSGNTIYF. CDR3 DNA sequence: TGTGCCAGCAGTCCCGACAGCTTCTCTGGAAACACCATATATTTT.

The chain uses TRBV5-1 and TRBJ1-2; no clear D gene. Germline CDR1 SGHRS, CDR2 YFSETQ. V dropped 4 bases and J dropped 0 bases, with 10 bases sitting between them. The CDR3 consists of 14 residues. The CDR3 DNA reads TGCGCCAGCAGCCCCTTAGGTCCTAACTATGGCTACACCTTC. This sequence encodes CASSPLGPNYGYTF. Supplemented by reference TRBV5-1 and TRBJ1-2, the full variable domain reads KAGVTQTPRYLIKTRGQQVTLSCSPISGHRSVSWYQQTPGQGLQFLFEYFSETQRNKGNFPGRFSGRQFSNSRSEMNVSTLELGDSALYLCASSPLGPNYGYTFGSGTRLTVV.